The rows below give T cell receptor beta chains drawn from one sample of a study of blood T cell repertoires in COVID-19. Here immunoSEQ multiplex PCR was the method, and the copy in TCRdb shows in-frame clones only, minus some. The sample includes about 240,000 clones, 82% of them seen just once. Sequenced material: peripheral blood. The source is a woman aged 80 or over with COVID-19, enrolled during active disease. Both conserved end residues are part of each CDR3. Fields, in order: V gene, J gene, CDR3 protein.

TRBV11-2	TRBJ2-7	CASSLDGGGEQYF
TRBV13	TRBJ1-1	CASSSAPTVTEAFF
TRBV18	TRBJ2-1	CASSPDIAGAHNEQFF
TRBV2	TRBJ2-6	CASSEVMPAGANVLTF
TRBV5-5	TRBJ2-2	CASSSGTGLPGELFF
TRBV6-5	TRBJ2-1	CASIEVAGSYNEQFF
TRBV2	TRBJ1-1	CASSGQGEEAFF
TRBV30	TRBJ2-5	CAWSVHETQYF
TRBV4-3	TRBJ1-6	CASSQEHREGSPLHF
TRBV6-6	TRBJ1-3	CASIPPGGGNTIYF
TRBV7-3	TRBJ2-1	CASSPRASGRSSEQFF
TRBV15	TRBJ1-2	CATSTRRDNPYGYTF
TRBV18	TRBJ1-1	CASSPPDLAGTEAFF
TRBV30	TRBJ2-7	CAWSVPAGGYEQYF
TRBV11-2	TRBJ1-4	CASSRGGQGEKLFF
TRBV5-1	TRBJ1-3	CASSTGQGAGNTIYF
TRBV7-9	TRBJ2-2	CASSIQAGNTGELFF
TRBV5-4	TRBJ1-1	CASSQWTSSEAFF
TRBV5-1	TRBJ2-1	CASSLPGTGSWNEQFF
TRBV15	TRBJ2-1	CATSSKAGGSSYNEQFF
TRBV19	TRBJ1-2	CASSKREQGYTF
TRBV7-6	TRBJ1-3	CASSLQGNSGNTIYF
TRBV29-1	TRBJ1-1	CSVGGTANLPAEAFF
TRBV6-6	TRBJ1-6	CASSRNPPQGAYNSPLHF
TRBV5-1	TRBJ2-7	CASSLAVSGRWEQYF
TRBV28	TRBJ2-7	CASSFSDRGHEQYF
TRBV7-9	TRBJ1-1	CASSLQGHTEAFF
TRBV5-1	TRBJ2-5	CASSWGTSGGQETQYF
TRBV18	TRBJ1-6	CASSPRTENSPLHF
TRBV11-2	TRBJ1-6	CASSPLRGSSYNSPLHF
TRBV4-2	TRBJ2-7	CASSQVRDYSYEQYF
TRBV11-2	TRBJ2-5	CASSRPARETQYF
TRBV27	TRBJ2-3	CASSLGPLLSGGASDTQYF
TRBV28	TRBJ1-5	CASRRTGYQPQHF
TRBV28	TRBJ1-1	CVTGGDTEAFF
TRBV7-2	TRBJ2-3	CASSPRRGTDTQYF
TRBV5-4	TRBJ2-1	CASSYTGSYNEQFF
TRBV28	TRBJ1-5	CASSSQSGTLLADQPQHF
TRBV6-6	TRBJ2-7	CASRPGAGTREQYF
TRBV29-1	TRBJ2-5	CSVEYRGVWETQYF
TRBV18	TRBJ2-7	CASSRQGSYEQYF
TRBV18	TRBJ2-7	CASSPGQGPYEQYF
TRBV4-2	TRBJ1-4	CATLGGFTNEKLFF
TRBV5-1	TRBJ2-7	CASSWGQTLRYEQYF
TRBV11-2	TRBJ2-1	CASSLRTSAYNEQFF